The source of this TCR beta chain is a study of Graves' ophthalmopathy and Graves' hyperthyroidism. Overall study: Prior to any treatment, peripheral blood was collected at the time of initial diagnosis.

The V and J ends lost 1 base and 6 bases respectively, with 9 bases between them. CDR3 size: 14 residues. Amplification from RNA transcripts yielded the TCR beta CDR3 regions. The library came from an HTBI-primed first-round RT-PCR and a second-round multiplex PCR. TCRdb independently ran MiXCR on the multiplex PCR reads; one entry per CDR3 protein. The repertoire holds 350,000 or so distinct CDR3 sequences, with roughly a sixth as singletons. This clonotype was detected ten times or more. Orbital computed tomography, thyroid ultrasound, TRAb, serum thyroxine and clinical symptoms formed the basis of diagnosis.

The chain is built from TRBV12-3 or TRBV12-4 and TRBJ2-2; no clear D. Sequencing was performed on peripheral blood. This receptor was taken from an adult man with Graves' ophthalmopathy. The DNA of the CDR3 is TGTGCCAGCAGTTTAGAGGGCAAGGCCGGGGAGCTGTTTTTT. It yields the protein CASSLEGKAGELFF.